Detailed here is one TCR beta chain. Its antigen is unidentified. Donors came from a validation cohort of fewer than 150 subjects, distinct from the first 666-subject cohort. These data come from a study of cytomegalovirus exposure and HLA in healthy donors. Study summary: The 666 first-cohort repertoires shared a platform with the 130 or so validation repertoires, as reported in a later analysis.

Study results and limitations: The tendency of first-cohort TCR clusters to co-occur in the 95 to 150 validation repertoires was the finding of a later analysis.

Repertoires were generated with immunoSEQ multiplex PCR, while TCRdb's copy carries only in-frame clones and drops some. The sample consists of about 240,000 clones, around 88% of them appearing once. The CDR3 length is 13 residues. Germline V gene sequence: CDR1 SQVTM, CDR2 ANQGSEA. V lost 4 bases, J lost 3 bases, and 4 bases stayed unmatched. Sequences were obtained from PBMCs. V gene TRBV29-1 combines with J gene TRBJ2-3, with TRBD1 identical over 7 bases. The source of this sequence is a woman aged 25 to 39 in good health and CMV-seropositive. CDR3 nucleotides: TGCAGCGTTGGAGGGGGCCTGACAGATACGCAGTATTTT. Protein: CSVGGGLTDTQYF.